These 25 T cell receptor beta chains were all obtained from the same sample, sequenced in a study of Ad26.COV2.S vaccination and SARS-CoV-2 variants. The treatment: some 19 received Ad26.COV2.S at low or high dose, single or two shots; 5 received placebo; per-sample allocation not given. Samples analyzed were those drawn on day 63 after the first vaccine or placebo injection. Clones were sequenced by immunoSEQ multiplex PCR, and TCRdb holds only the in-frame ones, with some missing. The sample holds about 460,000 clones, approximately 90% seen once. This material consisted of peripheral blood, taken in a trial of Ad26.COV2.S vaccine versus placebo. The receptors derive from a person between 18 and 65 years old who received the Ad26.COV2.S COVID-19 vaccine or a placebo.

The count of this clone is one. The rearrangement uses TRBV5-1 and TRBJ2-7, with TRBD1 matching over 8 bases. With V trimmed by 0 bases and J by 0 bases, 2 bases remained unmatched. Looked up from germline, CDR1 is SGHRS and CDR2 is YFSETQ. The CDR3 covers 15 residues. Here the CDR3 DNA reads TGCGCCAGCAGCTTGGGGGGGACAGGCTCCTACGAGCAGTACTTC. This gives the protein CASSLGGTGSYEQYF.

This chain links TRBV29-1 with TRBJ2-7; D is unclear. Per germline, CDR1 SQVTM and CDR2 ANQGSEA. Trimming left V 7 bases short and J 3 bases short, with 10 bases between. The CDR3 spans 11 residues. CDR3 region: CSGSVGYEQYF. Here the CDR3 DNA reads TGCAGCGGTTCGGTAGGCTACGAGCAGTACTTC.

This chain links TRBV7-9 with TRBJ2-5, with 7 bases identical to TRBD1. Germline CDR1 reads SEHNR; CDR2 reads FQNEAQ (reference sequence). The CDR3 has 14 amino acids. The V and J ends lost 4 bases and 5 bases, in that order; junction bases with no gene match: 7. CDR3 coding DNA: TGTGCCAGCAGCTACGGGACAGCGGATGAGACCCAGTACTTC. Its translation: CASSYGTADETQYF.

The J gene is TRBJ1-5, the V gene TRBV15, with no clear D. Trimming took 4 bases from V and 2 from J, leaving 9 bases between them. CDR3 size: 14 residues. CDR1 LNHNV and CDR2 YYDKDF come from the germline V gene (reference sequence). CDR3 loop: CATSTRRGNQPQHF. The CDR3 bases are TGTGCCACCAGCACCCGGAGAGGCAATCAGCCCCAGCATTTT.

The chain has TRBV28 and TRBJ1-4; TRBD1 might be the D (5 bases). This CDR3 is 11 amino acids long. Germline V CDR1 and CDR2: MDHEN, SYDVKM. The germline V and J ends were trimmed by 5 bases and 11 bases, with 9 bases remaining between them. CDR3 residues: CASSGREKLFF. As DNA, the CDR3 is TGTGCCAGCAGTGGCAGGGAGAAACTGTTTTTT.

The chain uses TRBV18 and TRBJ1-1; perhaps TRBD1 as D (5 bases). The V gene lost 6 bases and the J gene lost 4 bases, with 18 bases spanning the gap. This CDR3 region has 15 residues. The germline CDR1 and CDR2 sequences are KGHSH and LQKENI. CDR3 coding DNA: TGTGCCAGCTCCTTTATTGGAGGGGAGCGCACTGAAGCTTTCTTT. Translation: CASSFIGGERTEAFF.

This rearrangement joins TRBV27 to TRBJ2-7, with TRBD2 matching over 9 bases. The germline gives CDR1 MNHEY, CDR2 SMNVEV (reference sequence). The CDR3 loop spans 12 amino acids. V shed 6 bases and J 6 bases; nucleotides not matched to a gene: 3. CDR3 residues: CASRASGTEQYF. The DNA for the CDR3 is TGTGCCAGCAGGGCTAGCGGGACCGAGCAGTACTTC.

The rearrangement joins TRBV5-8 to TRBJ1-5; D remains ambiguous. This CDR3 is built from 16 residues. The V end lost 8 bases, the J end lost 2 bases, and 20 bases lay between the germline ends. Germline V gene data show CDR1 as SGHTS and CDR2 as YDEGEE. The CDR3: CASNLDRGRGNQPQHF. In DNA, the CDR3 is TGTGCCAGTAATCTCGATCGGGGTAGGGGCAATCAGCCCCAGCATTTT.

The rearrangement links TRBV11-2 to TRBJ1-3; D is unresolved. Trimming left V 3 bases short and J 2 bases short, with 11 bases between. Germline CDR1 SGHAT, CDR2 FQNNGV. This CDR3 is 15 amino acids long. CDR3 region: CASSFRVVPGNTIYF. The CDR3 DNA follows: TGTGCCAGCAGCTTTAGGGTGGTTCCTGGAAACACCATATATTTT.

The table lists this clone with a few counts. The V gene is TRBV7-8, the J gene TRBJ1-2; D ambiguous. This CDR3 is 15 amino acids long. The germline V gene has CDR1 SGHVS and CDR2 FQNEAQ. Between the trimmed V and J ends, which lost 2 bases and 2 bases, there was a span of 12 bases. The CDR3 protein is CASSLSAGPNYGYTF. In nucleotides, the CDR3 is TGTGCCAGCAGCTTATCCGCAGGACCAAACTATGGCTACACCTTC.

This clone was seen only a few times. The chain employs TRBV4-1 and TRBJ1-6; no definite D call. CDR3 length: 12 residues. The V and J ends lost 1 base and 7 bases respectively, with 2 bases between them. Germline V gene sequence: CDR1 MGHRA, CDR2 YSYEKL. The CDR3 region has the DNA TGCGCCAGCAGCCAAGGGAATTCACCCCTCCACTTT. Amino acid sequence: CASSQGNSPLHF.

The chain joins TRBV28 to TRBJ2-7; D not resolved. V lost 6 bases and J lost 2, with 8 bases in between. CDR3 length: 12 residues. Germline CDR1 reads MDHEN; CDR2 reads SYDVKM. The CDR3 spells CASSPRAYEQYF. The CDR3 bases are TGTGCCAGCAGCCCTAGGGCCTACGAGCAGTACTTC.

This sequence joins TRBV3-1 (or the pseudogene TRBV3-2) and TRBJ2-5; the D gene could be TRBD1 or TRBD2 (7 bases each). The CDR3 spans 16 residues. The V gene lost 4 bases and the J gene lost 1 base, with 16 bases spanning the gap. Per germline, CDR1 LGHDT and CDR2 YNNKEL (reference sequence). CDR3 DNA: TGTGCCAGCAGCCCATCAGGGGGGGGTACCCAAGAGACCCAGTACTTC. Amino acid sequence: CASSPSGGGTQETQYF.

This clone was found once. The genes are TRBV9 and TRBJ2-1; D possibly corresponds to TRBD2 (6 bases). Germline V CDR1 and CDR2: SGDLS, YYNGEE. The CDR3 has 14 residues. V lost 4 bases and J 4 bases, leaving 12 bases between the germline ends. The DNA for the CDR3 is TGTGCCAGCAGCCCAGGACTATCTTACAATGAGCAGTTCTTC. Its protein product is CASSPGLSYNEQFF.

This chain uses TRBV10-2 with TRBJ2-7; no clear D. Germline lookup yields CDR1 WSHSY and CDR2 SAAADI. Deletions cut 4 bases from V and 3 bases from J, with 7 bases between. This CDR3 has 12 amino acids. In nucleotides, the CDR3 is TGCGCCAGCAGTGTTGGGGTCTACGAGCAGTACTTC. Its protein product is CASSVGVYEQYF.

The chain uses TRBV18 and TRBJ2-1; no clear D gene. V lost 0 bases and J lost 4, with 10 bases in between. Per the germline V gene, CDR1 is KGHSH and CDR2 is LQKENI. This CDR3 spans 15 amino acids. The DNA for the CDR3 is TGTGCCAGCTCACCACCGCCCCCCGCTTACAATGAGCAGTTCTTC. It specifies CASSPPPPAYNEQFF.

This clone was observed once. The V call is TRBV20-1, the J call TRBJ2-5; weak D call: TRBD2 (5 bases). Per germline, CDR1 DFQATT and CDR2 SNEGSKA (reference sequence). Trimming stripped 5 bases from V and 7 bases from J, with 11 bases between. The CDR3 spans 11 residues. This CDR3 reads CSALHAGTQYF. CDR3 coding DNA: TGCAGTGCTCTACATGCGGGGACCCAGTACTTC.

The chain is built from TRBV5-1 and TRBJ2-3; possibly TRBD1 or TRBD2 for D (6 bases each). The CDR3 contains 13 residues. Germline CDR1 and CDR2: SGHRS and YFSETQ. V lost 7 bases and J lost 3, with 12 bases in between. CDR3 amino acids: CASGEGGTDTQYF. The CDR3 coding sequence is TGCGCCAGCGGAGAAGGGGGGACAGATACGCAGTATTTT. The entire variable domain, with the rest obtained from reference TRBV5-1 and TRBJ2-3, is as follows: KAGVTQTPRYLIKTRGQQVTLSCSPISGHRSVSWYQQTPGQGLQFLFEYFSETQRNKGNFPGRFSGRQFSNSRSEMNVSTLELGDSALYLCASGEGGTDTQYFGPGTRLTVL.

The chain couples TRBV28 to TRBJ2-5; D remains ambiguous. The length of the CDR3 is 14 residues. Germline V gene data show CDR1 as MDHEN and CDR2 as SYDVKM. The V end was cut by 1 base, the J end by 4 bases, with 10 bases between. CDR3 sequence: CASSLSLGRETQYF. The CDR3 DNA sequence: TGTGCCAGCAGTTTATCGTTAGGGCGAGAGACCCAGTACTTC.

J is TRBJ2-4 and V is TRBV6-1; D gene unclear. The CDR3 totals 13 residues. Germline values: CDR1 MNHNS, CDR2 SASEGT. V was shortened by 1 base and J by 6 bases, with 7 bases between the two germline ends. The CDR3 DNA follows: TGTGCCAGCAGTGAAGGGACCCCAAACATTCAGTACTTC. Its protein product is CASSEGTPNIQYF.

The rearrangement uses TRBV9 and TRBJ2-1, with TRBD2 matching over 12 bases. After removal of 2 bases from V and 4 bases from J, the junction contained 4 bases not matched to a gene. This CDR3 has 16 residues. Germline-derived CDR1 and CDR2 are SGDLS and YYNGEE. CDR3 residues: CASSVRLAGAYNEQFF. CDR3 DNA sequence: TGTGCCAGCAGCGTCCGACTAGCGGGGGCGTACAATGAGCAGTTCTTC.

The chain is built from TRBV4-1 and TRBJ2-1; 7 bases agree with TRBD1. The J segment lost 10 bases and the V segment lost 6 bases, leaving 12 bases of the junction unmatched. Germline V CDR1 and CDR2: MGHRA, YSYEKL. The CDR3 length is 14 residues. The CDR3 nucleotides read TGCGCCAGCAGACACCCGGGACAGTCAAAGGAGCAGTTCTTC. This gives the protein CASRHPGQSKEQFF.

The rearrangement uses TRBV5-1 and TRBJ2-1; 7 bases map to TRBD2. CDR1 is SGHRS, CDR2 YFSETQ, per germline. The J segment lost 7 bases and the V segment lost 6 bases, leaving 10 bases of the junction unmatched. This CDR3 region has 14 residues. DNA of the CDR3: TGCGCCAGCACCCAAGGGTCGGGGGGAAATGAGCAGTTCTTC. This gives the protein CASTQGSGGNEQFF.

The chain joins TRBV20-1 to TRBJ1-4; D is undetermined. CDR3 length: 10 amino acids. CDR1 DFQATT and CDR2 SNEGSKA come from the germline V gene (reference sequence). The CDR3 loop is CSPRGEKLFF. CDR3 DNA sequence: TGCAGCCCCCGGGGTGAAAAACTGTTTTTT.

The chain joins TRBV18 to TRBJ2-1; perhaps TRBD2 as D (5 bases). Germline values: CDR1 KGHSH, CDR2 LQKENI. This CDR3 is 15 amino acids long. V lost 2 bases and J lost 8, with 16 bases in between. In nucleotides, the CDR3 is TGTGCCAGCTCACCAGGTCTAGCCCCGAGGGATGAGCAGTTCTTC. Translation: CASSPGLAPRDEQFF.